The 8 T cell receptor beta chains reported below all come from one sample, sequenced in a study of control samples from healthy donors and cancer patients. Some clones are missing from TCRdb's copy, which holds only in-frame ones; the method was immunoSEQ multiplex PCR. The sample carries more than 60,000 clones, roughly 90% recorded once. Sequenced material: PBMCs. The receptor set was obtained from a woman aged 45-59 years with colorectal cancer.

This chain joins TRBV2 and TRBJ1-4; a weak D match, TRBD1 (5 bases). The V gene lost 2 bases and the J gene lost 7 bases, with 11 bases spanning the gap. The CDR3 has 14 residues. The germline gives CDR1 SNHLY, CDR2 FYNNEI. CDR3 sequence (DNA): TGTGCCAGCAGTGAAAGTCATCAGGGTGAAAAACTGTTTTTT. This encodes CASSESHQGEKLFF.

V usage is TRBV6-5 and J usage is TRBJ1-2, with D tentatively TRBD1 (5 bases). This CDR3 spans 13 amino acids. Trimming took off 7 bases at V and 2 bases at J, with 11 bases between the two ends. Germline CDR1 is MNHEY and CDR2 is SVGAGI. The CDR3 sequence: CASNERGNYGYTF. The CDR3 DNA sequence: TGTGCCAGCAACGAGCGGGGGAACTATGGCTACACCTTC.

The V call is TRBV4-1, the J call TRBJ1-5, with TRBD1 identical over 8 bases. Per the germline V gene, CDR1 is MGHRA and CDR2 is YSYEKL. Losses at the gene ends were 2 bases for V and 7 bases for J; bases not matched to a gene: 13. The CDR3 has 17 residues. The CDR3 spells CASSQSAIRGPGQPQHF. For the CDR3, the DNA is TGCGCCAGCAGCCAATCGGCCATCAGGGGGCCAGGGCAGCCCCAGCATTTT.

This chain connects TRBV18 to TRBJ1-2; 8 bases match TRBD1. The CDR3 loop spans 16 amino acids. V dropped 2 bases and J dropped 0; count of bases not matched to a gene: 5. Germline values: CDR1 KGHSH, CDR2 LQKENI. DNA of the CDR3: TGTGCCAGCTCACCAACAGGGGGGAAAGCTAACTATGGCTACACCTTC. The encoded protein is CASSPTGGKANYGYTF. Filled out from reference TRBV18 and TRBJ1-2, the complete variable domain reads NAGVMQNPRHLVRRRGQEARLRCSPMKGHSHVYWYRQLPEEGLKFMVYLQKENIIDESGMPKERFSAEFPKEGPSILRIQQVVRGDSAAYFCASSPTGGKANYGYTFGSGTRLTVV.

V and J are TRBV7-2 and TRBJ2-3; TRBD2 matches 8 bases. The CDR3 runs 19 residues. Per the germline V gene, CDR1 is SGHTA and CDR2 is FQGNSA. Trimming at V came to 1 base and at J to 0 bases, leaving 12 bases not matched to a gene. The CDR3 DNA is TGTGCCAGCAGCTTAGACCCAGGCGGGGGGCATATTAGCACAGATACGCAGTATTTT. It is translated as CASSLDPGGGHISTDTQYF.

The chain couples TRBV12-3 or TRBV12-4 to TRBJ1-1; 9 positions agree with TRBD1. V lost 6 bases and J lost 11; bases outside the gene matches: 4. There are 11 residues in the CDR3. The chain's CDR3 is CASSLQGAAFF. The CDR3 DNA reads TGTGCCAGCAGCCTACAGGGGGCCGCTTTCTTT.

The chain links TRBV5-6 to TRBJ1-4; D gene uncertain. Germline values: CDR1 SGHDT, CDR2 YYEEEE. Trimming shortened V by 1 base and J by 8 bases, and 15 bases separated the two germline ends. This CDR3 spans 15 amino acids. The DNA of the CDR3 is TGTGCCAGCAGCTTGCCGGGCCGAGGAGGGGAAAAACTGTTTTTT. Its protein is CASSLPGRGGEKLFF.

V and J are TRBV21-1 and TRBJ2-5. TRBV21-1 is an annotated pseudogene. CDR3 length equals 15 residues. In DNA, the CDR3 is TGTGCCAGCATCACAAAAGGCCAGCCCCAAGAGACCCAGTACTTC. This encodes CASITKGQPQETQYF.